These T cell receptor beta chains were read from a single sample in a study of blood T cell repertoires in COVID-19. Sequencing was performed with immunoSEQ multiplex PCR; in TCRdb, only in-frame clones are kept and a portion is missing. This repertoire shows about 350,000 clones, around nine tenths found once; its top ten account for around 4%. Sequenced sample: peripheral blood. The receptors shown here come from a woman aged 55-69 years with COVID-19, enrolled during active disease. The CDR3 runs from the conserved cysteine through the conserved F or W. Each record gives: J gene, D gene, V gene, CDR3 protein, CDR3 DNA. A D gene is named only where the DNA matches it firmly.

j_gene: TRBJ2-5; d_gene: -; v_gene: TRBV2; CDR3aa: CASTLEQETQYF; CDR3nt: TGTGCCAGCACTTTAGAACAAGAGACCCAGTACTTC
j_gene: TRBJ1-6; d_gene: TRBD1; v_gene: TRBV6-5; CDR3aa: CASSPGTGDSPLHF; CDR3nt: TGTGCCAGCAGCCCCGGGACAGGGGATTCACCCCTCCACTTT
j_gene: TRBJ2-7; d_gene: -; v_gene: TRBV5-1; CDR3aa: CASSLSPGTSSYEQYF; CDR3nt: TGCGCCAGCAGCTTATCCCCCGGGACAAGCTCCTACGAGCAGTACTTC
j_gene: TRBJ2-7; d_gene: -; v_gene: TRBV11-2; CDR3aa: CASSRKGWEQYF; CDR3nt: TGTGCCAGCAGCCGTAAGGGGTGGGAGCAGTACTTC
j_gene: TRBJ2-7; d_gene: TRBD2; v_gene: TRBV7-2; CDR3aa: CASSLASGGYEQYF; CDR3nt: TGTGCCAGCAGCTTAGCTAGCGGGGGGTACGAGCAGTACTTC
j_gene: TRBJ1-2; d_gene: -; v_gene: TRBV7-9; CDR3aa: CASSLNGRAKGYTF; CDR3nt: TGTGCCAGCAGCTTAAATGGGCGGGCGAAAGGCTACACCTTC
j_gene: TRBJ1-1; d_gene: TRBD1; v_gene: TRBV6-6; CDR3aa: CASSRTGRNTEAFF; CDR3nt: TGTGCCAGCAGCAGGACAGGGAGGAACACTGAAGCTTTCTTT
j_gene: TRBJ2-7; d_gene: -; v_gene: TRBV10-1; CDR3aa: CARPRGETETYEQYF; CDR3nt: TGCGCCAGACCTCGTGGTGAGACAGAAACCTACGAGCAGTACTTC
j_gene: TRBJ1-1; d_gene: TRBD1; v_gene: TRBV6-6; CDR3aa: CASSASGGTNTEAFF; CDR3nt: TGTGCCAGCAGTGCATCAGGGGGTACGAACACTGAAGCTTTCTTT
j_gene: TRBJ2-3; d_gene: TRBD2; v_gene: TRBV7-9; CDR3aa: CASSLGTSRTDTQYF; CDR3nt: TGTGCCAGCAGCTTAGGGACTAGCAGGACAGATACGCAGTATTTT
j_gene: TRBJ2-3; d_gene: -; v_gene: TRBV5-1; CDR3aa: CASSRGWNTDTQYF; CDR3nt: TGCGCCAGCAGCCGAGGCTGGAACACAGATACGCAGTATTTT
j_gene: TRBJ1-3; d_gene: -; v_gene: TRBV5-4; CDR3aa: CASSFREGAGNTIYF; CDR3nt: TGTGCCAGCAGCTTTCGGGAGGGGGCTGGAAACACCATATATTTT
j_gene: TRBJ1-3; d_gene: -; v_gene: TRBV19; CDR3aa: CASMSGGAGNTIYF; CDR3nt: TGTGCCAGTATGAGCGGGGGTGCTGGAAACACCATATATTTT
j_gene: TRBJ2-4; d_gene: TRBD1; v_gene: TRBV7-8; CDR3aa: CASSSRTGRIQYF; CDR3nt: TGTGCCAGCAGTTCAAGGACAGGGAGAATTCAGTACTTC
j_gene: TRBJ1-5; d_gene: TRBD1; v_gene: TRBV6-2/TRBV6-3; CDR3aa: CASSYRGQLVNQPQHF; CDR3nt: TGTGCCAGCAGTTATCGGGGACAGCTAGTCAATCAGCCCCAGCATTTT
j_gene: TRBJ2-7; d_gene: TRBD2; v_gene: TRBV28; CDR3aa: CASSLIGTSKAPSGGQYF; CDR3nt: TGTGCCAGCAGTTTAATCGGGACTAGTAAGGCCCCCTCAGGTGGGCAGTACTTC
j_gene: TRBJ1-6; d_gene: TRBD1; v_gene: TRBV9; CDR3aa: CASSEGQVKTGFTLHF; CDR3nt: TGTGCCAGCAGCGAGGGACAGGTAAAGACGGGATTCACCCTCCACTTT